The clone carrying this T cell receptor (beta chain) was detected many times. Its antigen is undetermined. CDR3 size: 12 residues. The V end lost 11 bases, the J end lost 6 bases, and 16 bases lay between the germline ends. The germline gives CDR1 MGHDK, CDR2 SYGVNS. This record comes from a study of human T cells and chemical hapten exposure. About the study: Read at 6 days, the patch tests placed 0.01% DPC on the upper back.

From the RACE reads, TCRdb called clonotypes with MiXCR, one entry per CDR3 protein. The data show tens of thousands of distinct CDR3 sequences, roughly a tenth seen once. General observations from the study: With regard to DPC sensitization, TCRs above 1 in 1000 frequency did not change.

As for time point: patch test 1, 2 weeks after DPC sensitization. Described treatment: therapeutic diphenylcyclopropenone sensitization with weekly scalp DPC. Samples of blood were obtained prior to the application of each patch test. The material was whole blood, obtained in connection with sensitization to the hapten diphenylcyclopropenone (DPC). This receptor was taken from a middle-aged woman with alopecia areata. Some clones in this sample may be carry-over from other donors' samples. This chain connects TRBV25-1 to TRBJ1-1; weak D call: TRBD1 (5 bases). CDR3 in amino acids: CAPVGGIAEAFF. Here the CDR3 DNA reads TGTGCCCCAGTGGGGGGAATAGCTGAAGCTTTCTTT.